This entry lists 4 T cell receptor beta chains sequenced from one sample in a study of OX40 agonist ivuxolimab in advanced cancers. Data came from immunoSEQ multiplex PCR; TCRdb stores just in-frame clones and leaves some out. The sample shows around 44,000 clones, approximately 83% of them seen only once. Sequencing was performed on CD4+ or CD8+ T cells sorted from blood, taken in a trial of the OX40 agonist ivuxolimab. The receptors shown here come from an adult with an advanced solid tumor such as melanoma, head and neck, liver or kidney cancer.

The chain joins TRBV7-6 to TRBJ1-4, with TRBD1 matching over 8 bases. Germline CDR1 is SGHVS and CDR2 is FNYEAQ. The CDR3 extends over 14 amino acids. V trimming: 5 bases; J trimming: 8 bases; junction bases outside the gene matches: 7. CDR3 sequence (DNA): TGTGCCAGCAGCCGACAGGGGATTAGCGAAAAACTGTTTTTT. This gives the protein CASSRQGISEKLFF.

The count of this clone is one. The rearrangement uses TRBV27 and TRBJ1-2; D might be TRBD1 (6 bases). This CDR3 is 14 amino acids long. V dropped 5 bases and J dropped 8 bases, with 18 bases sitting between them. Germline V gene data show CDR1 as MNHEY and CDR2 as SMNVEV (reference sequence). CDR3 amino acids: CASSPYRVDGGYTF. For the CDR3, the DNA is TGTGCCAGCAGTCCATACAGGGTGGATGGAGGCTACACCTTC.

This chain links TRBV7-2 with TRBJ2-1, with D hard to call. CDR1 SGHTA and CDR2 FQGNSA come from the germline V gene. Trimming removed 5 bases from V and 2 bases from J, with 13 bases in between. This CDR3 contains 15 residues. CDR3 amino acids: CASSPAGSTYNEQFF. CDR3 DNA: TGTGCCAGCAGCCCGGCAGGTAGCACCTACAATGAGCAGTTCTTC.

The chain links TRBV19 to TRBJ2-1; 7 bases align to TRBD2. This CDR3 contains 23 residues. The V segment lost 3 bases and the J segment 0 bases; nucleotides outside the gene matches: 26. The germline V gene has CDR1 LNHDA and CDR2 SQIVND (reference sequence). CDR3 amino acids: CASSIPLRLRDGRFLSSYNEQFF. The DNA of the CDR3 is TGTGCCAGTAGTATCCCCCTTCGCCTTCGGGACGGGAGGTTCCTGAGCTCCTACAATGAGCAGTTCTTC.